This T cell receptor (beta chain) was obtained from a study of blood T cell repertoires in COVID-19. About the research overall: PBMCs, B-cell-depleted T cells, or T cells provided the cDNA or gDNA that made up the material.

Individuals aged roughly 18 to 95 years were recruited from 24 US areas. Donors were grouped by their self-reported clinical history. Authors' analysis steps: Reference gene primer amplification gave estimated nucleated cell counts. TCRdb keeps only in-frame clones here, not all; method: immunoSEQ multiplex PCR. V, J and clone size were drawn from that table, and D and trimming were deduced from the DNA. This table holds 210,000 or so clones, around 81% found once. The CDR3 sequence is 15 residues long. CDR1 and CDR2 from the germline V gene are SGHRS and YFSETQ. The V segment lost 5 bases and the J segment 6 bases; nucleotides outside the gene matches: 9.

The sample comprised PBMCs or T cells enriched from blood (not recorded which). The rearrangement uses TRBV5-1 and TRBJ2-7; 12 bases fit TRBD2. This TCR derives from a woman between 45 and 65 years old with acute COVID-19. The CDR3: CASSGASGRAGEQYF. CDR3 in DNA: TGCGCCAGCAGTGGGGCTAGCGGGAGGGCCGGCGAGCAGTACTTC.